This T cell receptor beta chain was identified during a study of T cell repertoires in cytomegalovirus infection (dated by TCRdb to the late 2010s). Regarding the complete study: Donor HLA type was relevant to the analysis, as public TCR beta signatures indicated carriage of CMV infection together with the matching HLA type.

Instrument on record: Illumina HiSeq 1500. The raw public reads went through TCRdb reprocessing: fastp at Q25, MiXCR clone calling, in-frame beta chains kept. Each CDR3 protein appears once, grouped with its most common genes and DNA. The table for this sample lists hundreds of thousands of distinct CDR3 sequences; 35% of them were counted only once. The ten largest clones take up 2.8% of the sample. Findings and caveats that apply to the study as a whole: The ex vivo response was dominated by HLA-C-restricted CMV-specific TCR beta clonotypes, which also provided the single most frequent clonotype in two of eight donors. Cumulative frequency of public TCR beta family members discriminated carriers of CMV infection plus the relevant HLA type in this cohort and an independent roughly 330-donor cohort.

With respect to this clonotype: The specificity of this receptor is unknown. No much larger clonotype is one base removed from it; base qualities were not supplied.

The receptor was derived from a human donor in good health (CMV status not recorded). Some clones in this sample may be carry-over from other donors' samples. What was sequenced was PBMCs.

The encoded CDR3 is CSSGPESSDSPLHF. The bases read TGCAGCTCCGGGCCTGAGAGCTCAGATTCACCCCTCCACTTT. The rearrangement joined TRBV20-1 to TRBJ1-6; the D gene cannot be resolved reliably. Reading the germline V gene (reference sequence) gives CDR1 DFQATT and CDR2 SNEGSKA. The CDR3 contains 14 residues, cysteine and phenylalanine counted. Only the CDR3 part of the read is kept: 42 bases, read in frame from the first base.